The rows below give T cell receptor beta chains drawn from one sample of a study of PD-1 blockade in classical Hodgkin lymphoma. The assay was immunoSEQ multiplex PCR, and TCRdb's table has in-frame clones only and misses some. This sample yields tens of thousands of clones, of which approximately 70% are seen a single time; less than 4% belongs to the top ten. The specimen was peripheral blood mononuclear cells (PBMCs), collected at baseline. These TCRs come from a human donor with classical Hodgkin lymphoma. Each CDR3 is given with its conserved first and last residue. The order of the fields is clone size, V gene, D gene, J gene, CDR3 protein, CDR3 DNA. The D gene is left open where the match is weak. Size values are once, few and many counts, or a class for expanded clones, and some rows have none.

>.|TRBV4-3|TRBD1|TRBJ1-2
CASSQGIRPGGRGYTF
TGCGCCAGCAGCCAAGGTATTCGGCCAGGGGGACGTGGCTACACCTTC
>.|TRBV4-1|TRBD1|TRBJ1-4
CASSQEGDRGLGNEKLFF
TGCGCCAGCAGCCAAGAAGGGGACAGGGGGCTCGGGAATGAAAAACTGTTTTTT
>few|TRBV6-6|.|TRBJ1-3
CASSYGGAGNTIYF
TGTGCCAGCAGTTACGGAGGGGCTGGAAACACCATATATTTT
>.|TRBV28|.|TRBJ1-1
CASSLGQTGTEAFF
TGTGCCAGCAGTTTAGGACAGACGGGCACTGAAGCTTTCTTT
>few|TRBV2|TRBD1|TRBJ1-1
CAYRQGTNTEAFF
TGTGCCTATAGACAGGGAACGAACACTGAAGCTTTCTTT
>once|TRBV2|.|TRBJ2-1
CASFTRNHRITQGNEQFF
TGTGCCAGCTTTACGCGAAATCATCGGATTACGCAGGGCAATGAGCAGTTCTTC
>.|TRBV2|.|TRBJ1-1
CASSSGAHEAFF
TGTGCCAGCAGTTCCGGGGCCCACGAAGCTTTCTTT
>.|TRBV19|.|TRBJ1-1
CASSILGGGAFF
TGTGCCAGTAGTATCCTAGGAGGAGGGGCTTTCTTT
>once|TRBV6-5|.|TRBJ1-2
CASSYSPRASYGYTF
TGTGCCAGCAGTTACAGTCCCCGAGCCTCTTATGGCTACACCTTC
>.|TRBV10-1|.|TRBJ2-6
CASNPHQSPSGANVLTF
TGCGCCAGCAACCCCCACCAGAGTCCCTCTGGGGCCAACGTCCTGACTTTC
>medium-sized|TRBV30|TRBD1|TRBJ2-1
CAWSETGYAEQFF
TGTGCCTGGAGCGAGACAGGGTATGCTGAGCAGTTCTTC
>.|TRBV27|.|TRBJ1-1
CASSLYAGNEAFF
TGTGCCAGCAGTTTATACGCCGGCAACGAAGCTTTCTTT
>.|TRBV6-1|.|TRBJ2-2
CASSYAGELFF
TGTGCCAGCAGTTACGCCGGGGAGCTGTTTTTT
>few|TRBV6-5|TRBD2|TRBJ2-7
CASFSGSYEQYF
TGTGCCAGTTTTAGCGGGAGCTACGAGCAGTACTTC
>.|TRBV25-1|.|TRBJ1-4
CASSDRGTNEKLFF
TGTGCCAGCAGTGACCGGGGAACTAATGAAAAACTGTTTTTT
>.|TRBV6-5|TRBD2|TRBJ2-7
CASSYEAGGPEQYF
TGTGCCAGCAGTTACGAAGCGGGGGGGCCCGAGCAGTACTTC
>once|TRBV28|.|TRBJ2-7
CASSLEQGGGVYEQYF
TGTGCCAGCAGTTTAGAGCAGGGAGGGGGGGTATACGAGCAGTACTTC
>.|TRBV11-2|.|TRBJ2-3
CASSSSQDTQYF
TGTGCCAGCAGCTCGAGCCAGGATACGCAGTATTTT
>.|TRBV9|.|TRBJ2-3
CASSGAEGWTDTQYF
TGTGCCAGCAGCGGGGCCGAGGGGTGGACAGATACGCAGTATTTT
>.|TRBV27|.|TRBJ2-7
CASKGSGAQLRQQYF
TGTGCCAGCAAAGGTTCGGGGGCACAACTACGGCAGCAGTACTTC
>.|TRBV6-5|.|TRBJ2-2
CASNKAVTGELFF
TGTGCCAGCAACAAGGCGGTCACCGGGGAGCTGTTTTTT
>.|TRBV25-1|TRBD2|TRBJ2-1
CASSVAGDSYNEQFF
TGTGCCAGCAGTGTAGCGGGAGACTCCTACAATGAGCAGTTCTTC
>few|TRBV29-1|.|TRBJ1-1
CSVDKGLNTEAFF
TGCAGCGTTGATAAGGGGTTGAACACTGAAGCTTTCTTT
>.|TRBV20-1|.|TRBJ1-3
CSANTGNTIYF
TGCAGTGCTAATACGGGGAACACCATATATTTT
>once|TRBV4-3|.|TRBJ2-1
CASSQEISSTGMDEQFF
TGCGCCAGCAGCCAAGAAATTAGCTCAACCGGGATGGATGAGCAGTTCTTC
>.|TRBV4-2|.|TRBJ1-4
CASMRLVGGGHEKLFF
TGTGCCAGCATGCGTTTAGTAGGGGGTGGACATGAAAAACTGTTTTTT
>.|TRBV11-3|.|TRBJ1-1
CASSFRVDAFF
TGTGCCAGCAGCTTCAGGGTTGACGCTTTCTTT
>.|TRBV18|TRBD2|TRBJ2-1
CASSGLAGGLGNEQFF
TGTGCCAGCTCAGGACTAGCGGGAGGATTAGGCAATGAGCAGTTCTTC
>few|TRBV28|.|TRBJ1-1
CASSFGAMNTEAFF
TGTGCCAGCAGTTTCGGGGCTATGAACACTGAAGCTTTCTTT
>.|TRBV27|TRBD2|TRBJ2-1
CASSHPRVAGNEQFF
TGTGCCAGCAGCCACCCTAGGGTAGCGGGAAACGAGCAGTTCTTC